This T cell receptor (beta chain) is from a study of blood T cell repertoires in COVID-19. The overall study: The origin of the acute and convalescent COVID-19 samples was the United States, Italy and Spain. Nucleic acid was either cDNA or gDNA, and it came from T cells, B-cell-depleted T cells, or PBMCs.

Source study methods: From reference gene primer amplification, estimates of nucleated cell counts were derived. Method: immunoSEQ multiplex PCR; TCRdb's copy keeps in-frame clones and lacks some. That table furnishes V, J and clone size, whereas the DNA furnished D and trimming. The sample lists 60,000 or so clones, under 80% occurring once. V was pared by 5 bases and J by 4 bases, with 7 bases of the junction left unmatched. In germline, CDR1 is SEHNR, CDR2 FQNEAQ (reference sequence). The CDR3 is 16 amino acids. The sequence was collected from a human donor in a cohort sampled during active COVID-19. The V gene is TRBV7-9, the J gene TRBJ2-1; 11 nucleotides line up with TRBD2. Sequencing was carried out using peripheral blood. The CDR3 reads CASSTHRTSGYNEQFF. The CDR3 DNA follows: TGTGCCAGCAGCACTCATCGGACTAGCGGGTACAATGAGCAGTTCTTC.